These 20 T cell receptor beta chains originate from one sample sequenced in a study of T-cell memory formation after mild COVID-19. TCRdb analysed the 5' RACE reads with MiXCR anew, one entry per CDR3 protein. The sample includes under 35,000 distinct CDR3 sequences, roughly 21% of them seen just once. The material sequenced was PBMCs or a T cell subset sorted from them (not recorded which). The receptors stem from an adult who had mild COVID-19 (a few samples of this study predate the infection). Cell type and time point are not known.

V gene TRBV5-1 combines with J gene TRBJ2-1; D possibly corresponds to TRBD1 (5 bases). The CDR3 runs 12 residues. Per the germline V gene, CDR1 is SGHRS and CDR2 is YFSETQ. V lost 5 bases and J 7 bases, leaving 10 bases between the germline ends. The CDR3 region has the DNA TGCGCCAGCAGGGGGCCGAAGAATGAGCAGTTCTTC. This sequence encodes CASRGPKNEQFF.

In its sample, this clonotype was seen many times. The CDR3 here is CASSPHSTGADTQYF. The CDR3 coding sequence is TGTGCCAGCAGCCCCCATTCGACGGGGGCAGATACGCAGTATTTT. The chain recombines TRBV12-3 or TRBV12-4 with TRBJ2-3; D is possibly TRBD2 (6 bases). V gave up 6 bases and J gave up 4 bases, with 17 bases separating them. The CDR3 sequence is 15 residues long.

Many counts were recorded for this clonotype. The V gene is TRBV6-5, the J gene TRBJ2-5; 10 bases align to TRBD1. The CDR3 is 15 amino acids. From germline, CDR1 is MNHEY and CDR2 SVGAGI. Trimming removed 6 bases from V and 2 bases from J; junction bases left unmatched: 6. The CDR3 bases are TGTGCCAGCAGGGGGGACAGGGGTGTTCAAGAGACCCAGTACTTC. Protein product: CASRGDRGVQETQYF.

In its sample, this clonotype was seen many times. The V and J genes are TRBV24-1 and TRBJ2-1; no reliable D call. The V gene lost 4 bases and the J gene lost 7 bases, with 10 bases spanning the gap. The CDR3 is 13 residues long. Germline V gives CDR1 KGHDR, CDR2 SFDVKD. CDR3 sequence reads: CATSEPNKNEQFF. CDR3 in DNA: TGTGCCACCAGTGAACCCAACAAAAATGAGCAGTTCTTC.

The rearrangement joins TRBV7-9 to TRBJ2-2, with D perhaps matching TRBD1 (6 bases). The germline V and J ends were trimmed by 3 bases and 5 bases, with 10 bases remaining between them. This CDR3 is 14 amino acids long. Germline loops: CDR1 SEHNR, CDR2 FQNEAQ (reference sequence). The CDR3 protein is CASSFSGETGELFF. The CDR3, as DNA: TGTGCCAGCAGCTTCTCAGGGGAGACCGGGGAGCTGTTTTTT.

V gene TRBV2 combines with J gene TRBJ2-3; the D gene could be TRBD1 or TRBD2 (6 bases each). The germline V gene has CDR1 SNHLY and CDR2 FYNNEI. V lost 8 bases and J lost 2, with 8 bases in between. This CDR3 is 12 amino acids long. The CDR3 sequence is CASGGPTDTQYF. Written as DNA, the CDR3 is TGTGCCAGCGGGGGGCCCACAGATACGCAGTATTTT.

This clonotype was seen at least ten times. The chain joins TRBV25-1 to TRBJ2-1; 7 bases align to TRBD1. The CDR3 is 16 amino acids. Losses at the gene ends were 3 bases for V and 0 bases for J; bases not matched to a gene: 5. Germline CDR1 is MGHDK and CDR2 is SYGVNS. The CDR3 region is CASSDMTGSSYNEQFF. The CDR3 nucleotides read TGTGCCAGCAGTGACATGACAGGGAGCTCCTACAATGAGCAGTTCTTC.

Many counts were recorded for this clonotype. The CDR3 loop reads CASRVTGIEQYF. CDR3 sequence (DNA): TGTGCCAGCAGAGTAACAGGGATCGAGCAGTACTTC. The chain is built from TRBV2 and TRBJ2-7; the D gene is possibly TRBD1 (6 bases). V lost 6 bases and J lost 6, with 12 bases in between. Germline CDR1 reads SNHLY; CDR2 reads FYNNEI. This CDR3 comprises 12 residues.

The chain carries TRBV5-1 and TRBJ2-2; no clear D gene. Trimming pared 1 base from V and 5 bases from J, leaving 9 bases between. The V gene's germline CDR1 is SGHRS and CDR2 YFSETQ. The CDR3 runs 14 residues. CDR3 in amino acids: CASSLPKGTGELFF. CDR3 bases: TGCGCCAGCAGCTTGCCGAAGGGTACCGGGGAGCTGTTTTTT.

This clonotype has ten or more counts. This chain connects TRBV7-3 to TRBJ1-4; D unresolved. Germline CDR1 is SGHTA and CDR2 is FQGTGA. The CDR3 totals 16 residues. Between the trimmed V and J ends, which lost 1 base and 8 bases, there was a span of 17 bases. This chain's CDR3 is CASSLIRQANDEKLFF. The CDR3 coding sequence is TGTGCCAGCAGCTTAATTCGGCAAGCGAATGACGAAAAACTGTTTTTT.

This clonotype was picked up many times. J is TRBJ1-1 and V is TRBV3-1, with a possible D match to TRBD1 (5 bases). The ends were cut back, 8 bases at V and 6 bases at J, with 16 bases in the middle. This CDR3 is built from 13 residues. CDR1 LGHDT and CDR2 YNNKEL come from the germline V gene (reference sequence). CDR3 DNA: TGTGCCAGCTGTCCGGGACTTGGGGCTGAAGCTTTCTTT. Amino acid sequence: CASCPGLGAEAFF.

This clonotype has only a few counts. The V gene is TRBV2, the J gene TRBJ2-3, with 8 positions matching TRBD1. Germline assignment: CDR1 SNHLY and CDR2 FYNNEI. The CDR3 is 16 amino acids. V lost 6 bases, J lost 1 base, and 9 bases stayed unmatched. The CDR3 coding sequence is TGTGCCAGCAGCCCCCGGACAGGGTTAGGCACAGATACGCAGTATTTT. It specifies CASSPRTGLGTDTQYF.

This clonotype was picked up many times. The chain carries TRBV15 and TRBJ1-2; 9 bases match TRBD1. Trimming at V came to 2 bases and at J to 7 bases, leaving 11 bases not matched to a gene. This CDR3 has 16 residues. CDR1 is LNHNV, CDR2 YYDKDF, per germline (reference sequence). CDR3 nucleotide sequence: TGTGCCACCAGCAGAACCTACTCCGGGACAGGGCCTGGCTACACCTTC. Residues: CATSRTYSGTGPGYTF.

In its sample, this clonotype was seen a few times. The chain combines TRBV2 with TRBJ2-7; D may be TRBD2 (7 bases). The CDR3 is made up of 14 amino acids. CDR1 and CDR2 (germline): SNHLY, FYNNEI. V lost 3 bases, J lost 5 bases, and 14 bases lay in between. The CDR3 DNA sequence: TGTGCCAGCAGTGAGGGGGGGCCTTACAACGAGCAGTACTTC. Amino acids: CASSEGGPYNEQYF. The entire variable domain, with the rest obtained from reference TRBV2 and TRBJ2-7, is as follows: EPEVTQTPSHQVTQMGQEVILRCVPISNHLYFYWYRQILGQKVEFLVSFYNNEISEKSEIFDDQFSVERPDGSNFTLKIRSTKLEDSAMYFCASSEGGPYNEQYFGPGTRLTVT.

The gene calls are TRBV7-9 and TRBJ1-4; no reliable D call. Deletions cut 4 bases from V and 0 bases from J, with 9 bases between. Germline values: CDR1 SEHNR, CDR2 FQNEAQ (reference sequence). The CDR3 is made up of 15 amino acids. The CDR3 spells CASSSSGSTNEKLFF. The DNA of the CDR3 is TGTGCCAGCAGCTCCTCAGGTTCAACTAATGAAAAACTGTTTTTT.

The chain has TRBV7-9 and TRBJ1-1, with D possibly being TRBD1 (6 bases). CDR1 is SEHNR, CDR2 FQNEAQ, per germline (reference sequence). CDR3 length: 14 residues. Trimming stripped 2 bases from V and 1 base from J, with 8 bases between. This CDR3 reads CASSLQGKNTEAFF. DNA of the CDR3: TGTGCCAGCAGCTTACAGGGGAAGAACACTGAAGCTTTCTTT.

This clonotype has a count of ten or more. The chain recombines TRBV5-4 with TRBJ2-2; 8 bases map to TRBD2. This CDR3 is built from 15 residues. Germline V gene data show CDR1 as SGHNT and CDR2 as YYREEE (reference sequence). V lost 2 bases, J lost 7 bases, and 7 bases stayed unmatched. The CDR3 loop is CASSFYGGAVGELFF. In DNA, the CDR3 is TGTGCCAGCAGCTTCTACGGGGGGGCCGTCGGGGAGCTGTTTTTT.

This clonotype was seen ten or more times. The rearrangement uses TRBV3-1 and TRBJ2-5, with 8 bases that match TRBD2. Germline loops: CDR1 LGHDT, CDR2 YNNKEL (reference sequence). This CDR3 is 17 amino acids long. V was clipped by 3 bases and J by 7 bases; unmatched bases: 16. CDR3 nucleotides: TGTGCCAGCAGCCATTCAACGGGGGGGTTGGTCGGCGGGACCCAGTACTTC. This translates into CASSHSTGGLVGGTQYF.

This rearrangement joins TRBV28 to TRBJ2-1; 9 bases map to TRBD2. CDR1 is MDHEN and CDR2 is SYDVKM in the germline V gene. The CDR3 covers 14 residues. V shed 6 bases and J 10 bases; nucleotides not matched to a gene: 10. CDR3 coding DNA: TGTGCCAGCAGAAATGGACTAGCGACGAGGGAGCAGTTCTTC. Translated, it gives CASRNGLATREQFF.

The chain couples TRBV5-4 to TRBJ2-5; 8 positions agree with TRBD1. The length of the CDR3 is 14 residues. The junction had 8 bases not matched to a gene; V was cut back by 6 bases and J by 4 bases. CDR1 and CDR2 from the germline V gene are SGHNT and YYREEE (reference sequence). CDR3 coding DNA: TGTGCCAGCAACCCAGGGGGCTTATCAGAGACCCAGTACTTC. Translation: CASNPGGLSETQYF.